Shown below are 25 T cell receptor beta chains from a single sample sequenced in a study of glioma-infiltrating T cells after dendritic cell vaccination. Sequencing was performed with immunoSEQ multiplex PCR; in TCRdb, only in-frame clones are kept and a portion is missing. Here the sample spans about 91,000 clones, approximately 78% being singletons. Time point of the sample: after dendritic cell vaccination, including at tumor progression/relapse. Source: blood, taken after dendritic cell vaccination. These receptors all come from a human donor with glioblastoma.

This clone was observed a handful of times. The chain links TRBV19 to TRBJ1-6; possible D gene TRBD1, 6 bases. CDR3 length: 15 residues. V shed 7 bases and J shed 6 bases, with 16 bases lying between them. Per germline, CDR1 LNHDA and CDR2 SQIVND (reference sequence). The CDR3: CASTRQDSTNSPLHF. Written as DNA, the CDR3 is TGTGCCAGTACCAGACAGGACTCAACTAATTCACCCCTCCACTTT.

This chain links TRBV30 with TRBJ1-5; 8 bases are shared with TRBD1. V shed 0 bases and J 5 bases; nucleotides not matched to a gene: 3. The CDR3 has 14 residues. Germline V CDR1 and CDR2: GTSNPN, SVGIG (reference sequence). The CDR3 here is CAWSVSRGHQPQHF. In DNA form, the CDR3 reads TGTGCCTGGAGTGTTTCCAGGGGGCATCAGCCCCAGCATTTT.

The chain combines TRBV5-4 with TRBJ2-3; D not resolved. CDR1 is SGHNT, CDR2 YYREEE, per germline (reference sequence). Between the trimmed V and J ends, which lost 1 base and 2 bases, there was a span of 11 bases. CDR3 length: 15 amino acids. Here the CDR3 DNA reads TGTGCCAGCAGCTTGATAGACTCTCACACAGATACGCAGTATTTT. It encodes CASSLIDSHTDTQYF.

J is TRBJ2-3 and V is TRBV6-5; 8 bases are a match to TRBD2. J gave up 2 bases and V 4 bases, and 8 bases lay outside the gene matches. CDR1 and CDR2 from the germline V gene are MNHEY and SVGAGI. The CDR3 contains 16 residues. The DNA for the CDR3 is TGTGCCAGCAGTTCCACCGGGACTAGATACACAGATACGCAGTATTTT. It codes for CASSSTGTRYTDTQYF.

V usage is TRBV14 and J usage is TRBJ2-7; TRBD2 is a possible D gene (5 bases). The CDR3 spans 15 residues. Trimming took 2 bases from V and 7 from J, leaving 18 bases between them. CDR1 SGHDN and CDR2 FVKESK come from the germline V gene. The chain's CDR3 is CASSQSIGVPGEQYF. In DNA, the CDR3 is TGTGCCAGCAGCCAAAGTATCGGGGTCCCCGGGGAGCAGTACTTC.

The J gene is TRBJ2-1, the V gene TRBV14, with 7 bases identical to TRBD1. V shed 0 bases and J 3 bases; nucleotides not matched to a gene: 5. The length of the CDR3 is 16 residues. CDR1 and CDR2 from the germline V gene are SGHDN and FVKESK. As DNA, the CDR3 is TGTGCCAGCAGCCAAGACCCCGGACAGGTCTACAATGAGCAGTTCTTC. Translated: CASSQDPGQVYNEQFF. Full variable domain (remainder filled in from reference TRBV14 and TRBJ2-1): EAGVTQFPSHSVIEKGQTVTLRCDPISGHDNLYWYRRVMGKEIKFLLHFVKESKQDESGMPNNRFLAERTGGTYSTLKVQPAELEDSGVYFCASSQDPGQVYNEQFFGPGTRLTVL.

This chain connects TRBV19 to TRBJ1-4; 8 nucleotides agree with TRBD1. The V segment lost 7 bases and the J segment 5 bases; nucleotides outside the gene matches: 9. The CDR3 totals 15 residues. Germline V CDR1 and CDR2: LNHDA, SQIVND (reference sequence). The CDR3 is CASTHLDRENEKLFF. For the CDR3, the DNA is TGTGCCAGTACTCACCTGGACAGGGAGAATGAAAAACTGTTTTTT.

The chain combines TRBV25-1 with TRBJ2-2; TRBD1 aligns across 9 bases. The V segment lost 4 bases and the J segment 6 bases; nucleotides outside the gene matches: 12. CDR3 length: 17 amino acids. Germline assignment: CDR1 MGHDK and CDR2 SYGVNS. CDR3: CASSGQTGTGLAGELFF. As DNA, the CDR3 is TGTGCCAGCAGTGGCCAGACCGGGACAGGGTTAGCCGGGGAGCTGTTTTTT.

The gene calls are TRBV2 and TRBJ1-1, with 7 bases identical to TRBD1. Germline V gives CDR1 SNHLY, CDR2 FYNNEI. The CDR3 runs 17 residues. V shed 4 bases, J shed 5 bases, and the junction held 16 bases outside the gene matches. Here the CDR3 reads CASSGRGLLFVGTEAFF. CDR3 sequence (DNA): TGTGCCAGCAGTGGAAGGGGGCTCTTATTTGTTGGGACTGAAGCTTTCTTT. The whole variable domain, remainder taken from reference TRBV2 and TRBJ1-1, is EPEVTQTPSHQVTQMGQEVILRCVPISNHLYFYWYRQILGQKVEFLVSFYNNEISEKSEIFDDQFSVERPDGSNFTLKIRSTKLEDSAMYFCASSGRGLLFVGTEAFFGQGTRLTVV.

V gene TRBV15 combines with J gene TRBJ1-5; the match to TRBD1 covers 8 bases. Per the germline V gene, CDR1 is LNHNV and CDR2 is YYDKDF (reference sequence). After removal of 0 bases from V and 2 bases from J, the junction contained 12 bases not matched to a gene. This CDR3 contains 19 residues. CDR3 coding DNA: TGTGCCACCAGCAGAGACCAGCGTGGACAGGGTAAGGGCAATCAGCCCCAGCATTTT. Its translation is CATSRDQRGQGKGNQPQHF. The variable domain in full, completed from reference TRBV15 and TRBJ1-5, reads DAMVIQNPRYQVTQFGKPVTLSCSQTLNHNVMYWYQQKSSQAPKLLFHYYDKDFNNEADTPDNFQSRRPNTSFCFLDIRSPGLGDTAMYLCATSRDQRGQGKGNQPQHFGDGTRLSIL.

The CDR3 sequence is CASSFRGPRERSYNEQFF. CDR3 DNA: TGTGCCAGCAGTTTTAGGGGCCCGCGGGAGAGGTCCTACAATGAGCAGTTCTTC. This chain uses TRBV28 with TRBJ2-1; TRBD2 matches 7 bases. The V and J ends lost 3 bases and 1 base, in that order; junction bases with no gene match: 12. The CDR3 covers 18 residues. CDR1 and CDR2 (germline): MDHEN, SYDVKM.

This chain links TRBV14 with TRBJ2-1; 9 bases line up with TRBD2. The CDR3 is made up of 14 amino acids. Unmatched junction bases numbered 6, after V lost 4 bases and J lost 8 bases. Germline values: CDR1 SGHDN, CDR2 FVKESK. The CDR3 loop reads CASSPGLAYYEQFF. The CDR3 DNA is TGTGCCAGCAGCCCGGGACTAGCCTATTATGAGCAGTTCTTC. The full variable domain, with the rest looked up from reference TRBV14 and TRBJ2-1, is EAGVTQFPSHSVIEKGQTVTLRCDPISGHDNLYWYRRVMGKEIKFLLHFVKESKQDESGMPNNRFLAERTGGTYSTLKVQPAELEDSGVYFCASSPGLAYYEQFFGPGTRLTVL.

J is TRBJ1-5 and V is TRBV6-1; 7 nucleotides align to TRBD1. The CDR3 runs to 14 residues. Germline loops: CDR1 MNHNS, CDR2 SASEGT. J lost 4 bases, V lost 8 bases, and 8 bases had no gene match. This CDR3 reads CASGQTGSNQPQHF. Written as DNA, the CDR3 is TGTGCCAGCGGACAGACAGGGTCAAATCAGCCCCAGCATTTT.

This clone was recorded once. The chain is built from TRBV5-1 and TRBJ2-3; D is undetermined. There are 16 residues in the CDR3. V lost 1 base and J 0 bases, leaving 12 bases between the germline ends. Looked up from germline, CDR1 is SGHRS and CDR2 is YFSETQ. This chain's CDR3 is CASSLSVGPSTDTQYF. The CDR3 DNA is TGCGCCAGCAGCTTGTCGGTGGGCCCTAGCACAGATACGCAGTATTTT.

The V and J genes are TRBV13 and TRBJ2-2; D is possibly TRBD2 (5 bases). The CDR3 has 14 residues. The germline V gene encodes CDR1 PRHDT and CDR2 FYEKMQ (reference sequence). Trimming removed 6 bases from V and 4 bases from J, with 12 bases in between. In DNA, the CDR3 is TGTGCCAGCAGAGTACGGGGTACCACCGGGGAGCTGTTTTTT. This gives the protein CASRVRGTTGELFF.

The chain links TRBV14 to TRBJ2-7, with 9 bases matching TRBD1. Trimming removed 8 bases from V and 2 bases from J; junction bases left unmatched: 4. The CDR3 extends over 13 amino acids. CDR1 is SGHDN, CDR2 FVKESK, per germline. The CDR3 coding sequence is TGTGCCAGCCGTAGGACAGGGGCCTACGAGCAGTACGTC. This codes for CASRRTGAYEQYV.

The chain carries TRBV18 and TRBJ1-5, with unresolved D. V was clipped by 6 bases and J by 6 bases, with 12 bases between them. CDR1 is KGHSH and CDR2 is LQKENI in the germline V gene. This CDR3 spans 13 amino acids. The CDR3 DNA sequence: TGTGCCAGCTCCCAGGAGGGTATTCAGCCCCAGCATTTT. It is translated as CASSQEGIQPQHF.

The J gene is TRBJ1-2, the V gene TRBV7-2; 9 nucleotides align to TRBD1. CDR3 size: 15 residues. V shed 1 base and J 6 bases; nucleotides not matched to a gene: 6. Germline-derived CDR1 and CDR2 are SGHTA and FQGNSA. CDR3 region: CASSLGDREGDGYTF. Here the CDR3 DNA reads TGTGCCAGCAGCTTAGGGGACAGGGAAGGCGATGGCTACACCTTC.

The V gene is TRBV4-2, the J gene TRBJ2-2; 10 bases fit TRBD2. The V and J ends lost 4 bases and 6 bases, in that order; junction bases with no gene match: 20. CDR3 length equals 20 residues. Germline V CDR1 and CDR2: LGHNA, YNFKEQ. The CDR3 DNA is TGTGCCAGCAGCCTCCGTGAGCTCCCCAAGCGGGAGGGGCATCCCGGGGAGCTGTTTTTT. Amino acid sequence: CASSLRELPKREGHPGELFF.

The chain couples TRBV9 to TRBJ2-2, with 7 positions matching TRBD2. V was clipped by 3 bases and J by 4 bases; unmatched bases: 6. The CDR3 has 15 residues. CDR1 SGDLS and CDR2 YYNGEE come from the germline V gene. The CDR3 nucleotides read TGTGCCAGCAGCGACCCCAGGGAGGGCACCGGGGAGCTGTTTTTT. As protein: CASSDPREGTGELFF.

This chain joins TRBV5-1 and TRBJ1-1; 8 bases agree with TRBD1. V shed 4 bases and J 0 bases; nucleotides not matched to a gene: 5. The germline V gene encodes CDR1 SGHRS and CDR2 YFSETQ. The CDR3 has 15 residues. The DNA of the CDR3 is TGCGCCAGCAGCCTGGGACAGGCGATGAACACTGAAGCTTTCTTT. This gives the protein CASSLGQAMNTEAFF.

The genes are TRBV6-4 and TRBJ1-2; no reliable D call. V was pared by 4 bases and J by 4 bases, with 7 bases between. The CDR3 has 12 residues. Germline lookup yields CDR1 MRHNA and CDR2 SNTAGT. CDR3 coding DNA: TGTGCCAGCAGTGGTACGGGCTATGGCTACACCTTC. It is translated as CASSGTGYGYTF.

The V gene is TRBV19, the J gene TRBJ1-3, with 9 positions matching TRBD1. Germline V gene sequence: CDR1 LNHDA, CDR2 SQIVND (reference sequence). This CDR3 is built from 14 residues. V was pared by 6 bases and J by 3 bases, with 3 bases of the junction left unmatched. The CDR3 protein is CASRDRGFGNTIYF. The CDR3 nucleotides are TGTGCCAGTAGGGACAGGGGTTTTGGAAACACCATATATTTT. Combining the CDR3 with reference TRBV19 and TRBJ1-3 gives the whole variable domain DGGITQSPKYLFRKEGQNVTLSCEQNLNHDAMYWYRQDPGQGLRLIYYSQIVNDFQKGDIAEGYSVSREKKESFPLTVTSAQKNPTAFYLCASRDRGFGNTIYFGEGSWLTVV.

As regards this clone: One end of the junction is discordant with germline, which a read error may explain. The rearrangement joins TRBV6-6 to TRBJ2-4; possibly TRBD2 for D (6 bases). This CDR3 has 14 amino acids. The germline V gene has CDR1 MNHNY and CDR2 SVGAGI (reference sequence). The CDR3 nucleotides read TGTGCCAGCAGTGACTCCAAAGTGGGACTTGCCCCTTACTTC. This sequence encodes CASSDSKVGLAPYF.

The CDR3 sequence: CASSLGQDQETQYF. CDR3 coding DNA: TGTGCCAGCAGCTTAGGGCAGGACCAAGAGACCCAGTACTTC. The chain joins TRBV7-6 to TRBJ2-5; D not resolved. This CDR3 is 14 amino acids long. The V end lost 1 base, the J end lost 0 bases, and 6 bases lay between the germline ends. Looked up from germline, CDR1 is SGHVS and CDR2 is FNYEAQ.